A selection of T cell receptor beta chains follows, all from one sample in a study of T cell responses to AZD1222 COVID-19 vaccine. Profiling relied on immunoSEQ multiplex PCR, and the TCRdb table lists in-frame clones only, not all of them. The data contain some 79,000 clones, approximately 83% of them singletons. The specimen was peripheral blood, collected 28 days after the second AZD1222 dose. These receptors came from an adult who received the AZD1222 COVID-19 vaccine. Both conserved end residues are part of each CDR3. Fields, in order: clone size, D gene, V gene, J gene, CDR3 protein, CDR3 DNA. D genes are given only for firm matches. Clone size is not always given. Where it is, it says once, few, many or a class for expanded clones.

size: NA; D: TRBD1; V: TRBV5-1; J: TRBJ1-3; CDR3: CASKTGIGNTIYF; DNA: TGCGCCAGCAAGACAGGGATAGGAAACACCATATATTTT
size: NA; D: NA; V: TRBV4-1; J: TRBJ1-2; CDR3: CASSQVPGTNYGYTF; DNA: TGCGCCAGCAGCCAAGTGCCAGGGACTAACTATGGCTACACCTTC
size: NA; D: TRBD2; V: TRBV10-3; J: TRBJ2-1; CDR3: CAISPSSGPYNEQFF; DNA: TGTGCCATCAGCCCCTCTAGCGGACCCTACAATGAGCAGTTCTTC
size: NA; D: NA; V: TRBV4-1; J: TRBJ2-1; CDR3: CASSQGYGPGWHEQFF; DNA: TGCGCCAGCAGCCAAGGGTACGGGCCCGGCTGGCATGAGCAGTTCTTC
size: NA; D: TRBD1; V: TRBV18; J: TRBJ2-7; CDR3: CASSPEDRSSEQYF; DNA: TGTGCCAGCTCACCAGAGGACAGGTCATCCGAGCAGTACTTC
size: NA; D: NA; V: TRBV15; J: TRBJ2-5; CDR3: CATSRAQETQYF; DNA: TGTGCCACCAGCAGAGCTCAAGAGACCCAGTACTTC
size: few; D: NA; V: TRBV29-1; J: TRBJ1-2; CDR3: CSVVTGSGYTF; DNA: TGCAGCGTTGTTACAGGGAGTGGCTACACCTTC
size: NA; D: TRBD2; V: TRBV5-1; J: TRBJ2-5; CDR3: CASSPGGAASGSQETQYF; DNA: TGCGCCAGCAGCCCCGGAGGGGCGGCTAGCGGGAGTCAAGAGACCCAGTACTTC
size: NA; D: NA; V: TRBV9; J: TRBJ2-7; CDR3: CASSPGGSGYEQYF; DNA: TGTGCCAGCAGTCCTGGGGGGAGTGGCTACGAGCAGTACTTC
size: NA; D: NA; V: TRBV5-4; J: TRBJ1-2; CDR3: CASSVEGPSNYGYTF; DNA: TGTGCCAGCAGCGTCGAGGGGCCCTCTAACTATGGCTACACCTTC
size: once; D: TRBD1; V: TRBV28; J: TRBJ2-7; CDR3: CASRGQGAHYEQYF; DNA: TGTGCCAGCAGGGGACAGGGGGCCCACTACGAGCAGTACTTC
size: NA; D: NA; V: TRBV19; J: TRBJ1-5; CDR3: CASSIGGGFGGNQPQHF; DNA: TGTGCCAGTAGTATCGGTGGGGGGTTTGGAGGCAATCAGCCCCAGCATTTT
size: NA; D: TRBD2; V: TRBV10-1; J: TRBJ2-1; CDR3: CASRETSGSGNEQFF; DNA: TGCGCCAGCAGGGAGACTAGCGGGAGTGGAAATGAGCAGTTCTTC
size: NA; D: NA; V: TRBV2; J: TRBJ2-1; CDR3: CASSDSRVGEQFF; DNA: TGTGCCAGCAGTGATAGCAGGGTTGGTGAGCAGTTCTTC
size: NA; D: NA; V: TRBV27; J: TRBJ1-4; CDR3: CASSLGQGGSTGKLFF; DNA: TGTGCCAGCAGTTTAGGGCAGGGCGGTTCGACCGGGAAACTGTTTTTT
size: NA; D: TRBD1; V: TRBV30; J: TRBJ1-2; CDR3: CAWSVGGGAHGYTF; DNA: TGTGCCTGGAGTGTAGGAGGGGGCGCCCATGGCTACACCTTC
size: NA; D: NA; V: TRBV4-1; J: TRBJ1-5; CDR3: CASSQFWGQPQHF; DNA: TGCGCCAGCAGCCAATTCTGGGGACAGCCCCAGCATTTT
size: NA; D: NA; V: TRBV3-1/TRBV3-2; J: TRBJ1-1; CDR3: CASSLGMNTEAFF; DNA: TGTGCCAGCAGCCTAGGGATGAACACTGAAGCTTTCTTT
size: NA; D: TRBD1; V: TRBV5-1; J: TRBJ2-7; CDR3: CASSWTGYEQYF; DNA: TGCGCCAGCAGCTGGACAGGCTACGAGCAGTACTTC
size: NA; D: TRBD1; V: TRBV30; J: TRBJ1-2; CDR3: CAWVTGTADYGYTF; DNA: TGTGCCTGGGTGACCGGGACAGCTGACTATGGCTACACCTTC
size: few; D: NA; V: TRBV5-6; J: TRBJ2-2; CDR3: CASSLLAGIDTGELFF; DNA: TGTGCCAGCAGCTTGCTAGCAGGGATAGACACCGGGGAGCTGTTTTTT
size: once; D: NA; V: TRBV19; J: TRBJ2-5; CDR3: CAVSYGLASETQYF; DNA: TGTGCGGTCTCCTATGGGCTAGCGAGCGAGACCCAGTACTTC
size: NA; D: TRBD1; V: TRBV29-1; J: TRBJ1-1; CDR3: CSVDQTGGNTEAFF; DNA: TGCAGCGTTGACCAGACAGGGGGGAACACTGAAGCTTTCTTT
size: NA; D: NA; V: TRBV27; J: TRBJ1-2; CDR3: CASSTTRGPNYGYTF; DNA: TGTGCCAGCAGTACCACGCGGGGTCCTAACTATGGCTACACCTTC
size: NA; D: NA; V: TRBV24-1; J: TRBJ1-4; CDR3: CATSRPGTNEKLFF; DNA: TGTGCCACCAGCCGACCGGGAACTAATGAAAAACTGTTTTTT
size: NA; D: NA; V: TRBV28; J: TRBJ2-5; CDR3: CASSFGGGYKETQYF; DNA: TGTGCCAGCAGTTTCGGCGGGGGCTATAAAGAGACCCAGTACTTC
size: NA; D: NA; V: TRBV16; J: TRBJ1-1; CDR3: CASSQLVNTEAFF; DNA: TGTGCCAGCAGCCAACTTGTGAACACTGAAGCTTTCTTT
size: NA; D: TRBD1; V: TRBV6-4; J: TRBJ2-2; CDR3: CASSAAGGNTGELFF; DNA: TGTGCCAGCAGTGCGGCAGGGGGGAACACCGGGGAGCTGTTTTTT
size: NA; D: NA; V: TRBV6-2/TRBV6-3; J: TRBJ1-1; CDR3: CASSYSIRGNTEAFF; DNA: TGTGCCAGCAGTTACTCGATTCGGGGGAACACTGAAGCTTTCTTT
size: NA; D: TRBD2; V: TRBV25-1; J: TRBJ2-3; CDR3: CASSSSGASTDTQYF; DNA: TGTGCCAGCAGTTCTAGCGGGGCTAGCACAGATACGCAGTATTTT
size: medium-sized; D: TRBD1; V: TRBV28; J: TRBJ2-7; CDR3: CASSRKQGYEQYF; DNA: TGTGCCAGCAGTCGTAAACAGGGGTACGAGCAGTACTTC
size: NA; D: NA; V: TRBV6-2/TRBV6-3; J: TRBJ2-2; CDR3: CASSFLGPGELFF; DNA: TGTGCCAGCAGTTTCCTAGGACCCGGGGAGCTGTTTTTT
size: NA; D: NA; V: TRBV9; J: TRBJ1-3; CDR3: CASTQGFSGNTIYF; DNA: TGTGCCAGCACCCAAGGCTTCTCTGGAAACACCATATATTTT
size: NA; D: TRBD2; V: TRBV7-2; J: TRBJ2-1; CDR3: CASIRTSGSYNEQFF; DNA: TGTGCCAGCATCCGGACTAGCGGGAGTTACAATGAGCAGTTCTTC
size: NA; D: NA; V: TRBV9; J: TRBJ1-6; CDR3: CASSVASAGVGNSPLHF; DNA: TGTGCCAGCAGCGTAGCTTCGGCAGGGGTGGGAAATTCACCCCTCCACTTT
size: NA; D: TRBD1; V: TRBV19; J: TRBJ2-2; CDR3: CASSPRTGGGTGELFF; DNA: TGTGCCAGTAGTCCCCGGACAGGGGGCGGCACCGGGGAGCTGTTTTTT
size: NA; D: NA; V: TRBV20-1; J: TRBJ1-1; CDR3: CSSGGQGQAFF; DNA: TGCAGTTCCGGGGGTCAGGGGCAAGCTTTCTTT
size: NA; D: NA; V: TRBV3-1/TRBV3-2; J: TRBJ1-5; CDR3: CASSQDAAENQPQHF; DNA: TGTGCCAGCAGCCAAGATGCGGCAGAGAATCAGCCCCAGCATTTT
size: NA; D: NA; V: TRBV19; J: TRBJ1-5; CDR3: CASSIVGVSNQPQHF; DNA: TGTGCCAGTAGTATAGTCGGGGTTAGCAATCAGCCCCAGCATTTT
size: NA; D: TRBD1; V: TRBV6-1; J: TRBJ1-4; CDR3: CASSASGGTTNEKLFF; DNA: TGTGCCAGCAGTGCATCAGGGGGAACAACTAATGAAAAACTGTTTTTT
size: NA; D: TRBD2; V: TRBV28; J: TRBJ2-1; CDR3: CASSQLAGDSYNEQFF; DNA: TGTGCCAGCAGTCAACTAGCGGGGGACTCCTACAATGAGCAGTTCTTC
size: NA; D: NA; V: TRBV19; J: TRBJ1-2; CDR3: CASSYRFYGYTF; DNA: TGTGCCAGTAGTTATCGGTTCTATGGCTACACCTTC
size: NA; D: TRBD1; V: TRBV5-1; J: TRBJ2-7; CDR3: CASATRTGLGEQYF; DNA: TGCGCCAGCGCCACACGGACAGGGCTGGGTGAGCAGTACTTC
size: NA; D: TRBD1; V: TRBV6-5; J: TRBJ1-1; CDR3: CASSRRQGAGTEAFF; DNA: TGTGCCAGCAGTCGGCGACAGGGGGCCGGCACTGAAGCTTTCTTT
size: NA; D: TRBD1; V: TRBV5-1; J: TRBJ1-2; CDR3: CASRGQESNYGYTF; DNA: TGCGCCAGCAGAGGACAGGAATCTAACTATGGCTACACCTTC
size: NA; D: TRBD1; V: TRBV7-9; J: TRBJ2-7; CDR3: CARLLSGTGTTSSYEQYF; DNA: TGTGCCAGACTCCTTTCCGGGACAGGGACTACTAGCTCCTACGAGCAGTACTTC
size: NA; D: TRBD1; V: TRBV6-2/TRBV6-3; J: TRBJ2-7; CDR3: CASSYGGTGVFDEQYF; DNA: TGTGCCAGCAGTTACGGAGGGACAGGGGTTTTCGACGAGCAGTACTTC
size: NA; D: NA; V: TRBV6-1; J: TRBJ1-1; CDR3: CASSEGSGRTEAFF; DNA: TGTGCCAGCAGTGAAGGGTCGGGTCGGACTGAAGCTTTCTTT
size: medium-sized; D: NA; V: TRBV9; J: TRBJ1-6; CDR3: CASSVKLNSPLHF; DNA: TGTGCCAGCAGCGTCAAGCTGAATTCACCCCTCCACTTT
size: NA; D: NA; V: TRBV2; J: TRBJ1-3; CDR3: CASHQASSGNTIYF; DNA: TGTGCCAGCCACCAGGCAAGCTCTGGAAACACCATATATTTT